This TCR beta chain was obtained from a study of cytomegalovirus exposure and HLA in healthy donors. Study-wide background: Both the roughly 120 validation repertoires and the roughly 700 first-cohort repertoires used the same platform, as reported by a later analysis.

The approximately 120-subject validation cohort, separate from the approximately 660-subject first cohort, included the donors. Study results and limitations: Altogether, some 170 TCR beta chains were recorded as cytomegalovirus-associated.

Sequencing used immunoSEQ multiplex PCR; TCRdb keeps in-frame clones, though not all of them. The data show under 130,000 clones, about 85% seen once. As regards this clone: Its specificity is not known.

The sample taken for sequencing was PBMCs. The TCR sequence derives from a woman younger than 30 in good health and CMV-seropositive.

The CDR3 DNA sequence: TGTGCCAGCAGCTTAGTATTCGCGGAGCAGTACTTC. Its protein is CASSLVFAEQYF. This chain connects TRBV11-2 to TRBJ2-7; D ambiguous. Germline lookup yields CDR1 SGHAT and CDR2 FQNNGV. The V end lost 1 base, the J end lost 7 bases, and 8 bases lay between the germline ends. CDR3 size: 12 residues.